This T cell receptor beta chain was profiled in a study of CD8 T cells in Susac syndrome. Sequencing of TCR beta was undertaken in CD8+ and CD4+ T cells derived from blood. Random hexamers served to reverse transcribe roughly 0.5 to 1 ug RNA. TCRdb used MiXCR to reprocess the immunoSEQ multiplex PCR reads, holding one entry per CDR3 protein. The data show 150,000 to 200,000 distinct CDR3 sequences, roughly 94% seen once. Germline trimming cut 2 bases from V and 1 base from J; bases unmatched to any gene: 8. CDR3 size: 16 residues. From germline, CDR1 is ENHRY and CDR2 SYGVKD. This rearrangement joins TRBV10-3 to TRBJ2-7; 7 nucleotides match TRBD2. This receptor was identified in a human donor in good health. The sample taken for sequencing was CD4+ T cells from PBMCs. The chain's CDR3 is CAISEPSGTTSYEQYF. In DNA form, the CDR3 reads TGTGCCATCAGTGAGCCTTCCGGGACTACTTCCTACGAGCAGTACTTC.